The T cell receptor beta chain described here comes from a study of cytomegalovirus exposure and HLA in healthy donors. Regarding the study as a whole: The authors listed about 170 TCR beta chains as cytomegalovirus-associated. In the analysis, some V segments, TRBV6-2 and TRBV6-3 included, were excluded as indistinguishable. Being productive about 87% or about 30% of the time was typical of most TCR beta V segments in an earlier analysis.

A remark on this clone: The antigen is undetermined.

Germline V lookup: CDR1 MGHRA, CDR2 YSYEKL. There are 16 residues in the CDR3. V shed 4 bases and J shed 0 bases, with 12 bases lying between them. PCR employed 60 Vbeta and 13 Jbeta primers. Per the original methods: The authors later counted roughly 79 million unique TCR beta chains, 9.5 million to 13 million of them shared. Some clones are missing from TCRdb's copy, which holds only in-frame ones; the method was immunoSEQ multiplex PCR. That table furnishes V, J and clone size, whereas the DNA furnished D and trimming. Here the sample spans under 170,000 clones, roughly three quarters being singletons.

The chain joins TRBV4-1 to TRBJ2-2, with unresolved D. Sequencing was performed on PBMCs. This receptor was identified in a human donor in good health. The CDR3 here is CASSPTTNTNTGELFF. For the CDR3, the DNA is TGCGCCAGCAGCCCTACCACCAATACGAACACCGGGGAGCTGTTTTTT.